Shown below are 19 T cell receptor beta chains from a single sample sequenced in a study of OX40 agonist ivuxolimab in advanced cancers. TCRdb's copy holds only in-frame clones and misses some; the assay was immunoSEQ multiplex PCR. The table lists over 70,000 clones, 80% to 90% of them singletons. This sample comprised CD4+ or CD8+ T cells sorted from blood, obtained in a trial of the OX40 agonist ivuxolimab. Every receptor here comes from an adult with an advanced solid tumor such as melanoma, head and neck, liver or kidney cancer.

This chain connects TRBV7-9 to TRBJ1-4; D is perhaps TRBD1 (5 bases). This CDR3 is built from 13 residues. The germline V gene encodes CDR1 SEHNR and CDR2 FQNEAQ (reference sequence). The germline V and J ends were trimmed by 6 bases and 6 bases, with 11 bases remaining between them. The CDR3 DNA reads as TGTGCCAGCAGTTCACAGGCGGATGAAAAACTGTTTTTT. This translates into CASSSQADEKLFF.

The chain joins TRBV11-2 to TRBJ2-7; D possibly uses TRBD1 or TRBD2 (5 bases each). V lost 5 bases and J 7 bases, leaving 15 bases between the germline ends. The CDR3 consists of 13 residues. Germline V gene data show CDR1 as SGHAT and CDR2 as FQNNGV. The CDR3: CASSPGAQLEQYF. Here the CDR3 DNA reads TGTGCCAGCAGCCCCGGGGCCCAGCTTGAGCAGTACTTC.

This chain joins TRBV30 and TRBJ2-1; D not resolved. V was cut by 0 bases and J by 8 bases, with 5 bases left in between. This CDR3 has 11 amino acids. Germline assignment: CDR1 GTSNPN and CDR2 SVGIG (reference sequence). DNA for the CDR3: TGTGCCTGGAGTGTACTGTATGAGCAGTTCTTC. This translates into CAWSVLYEQFF.

CDR3 in DNA: TGTGCCAGCAGTTTATGGGGCGAGCAGTACTTC. Its protein is CASSLWGEQYF. The rearrangement links TRBV27 to TRBJ2-7; no firm D call. The CDR3 has 11 residues. Trimming pared 1 base from V and 6 bases from J, leaving 4 bases between. Germline V CDR1 and CDR2: MNHEY, SMNVEV (reference sequence).

The rearrangement links TRBV7-9 to TRBJ2-5; no reliable D call. Germline V gene sequence: CDR1 SEHNR, CDR2 FQNEAQ (reference sequence). The CDR3 runs to 13 residues. The V and J ends lost 1 base and 5 bases respectively, with 8 bases between them. CDR3 bases: TGTGCCAGCAGCTTAGGGTTGGACGAGACCCAGTACTTC. Protein: CASSLGLDETQYF.

The genes are TRBV6-5 and TRBJ2-5; D is tentatively TRBD1 or TRBD2 (5 bases each). Germline assignment: CDR1 MNHEY and CDR2 SVGAGI. V shed 2 bases and J shed 4 bases, with 11 bases lying between them. The CDR3 runs to 14 residues. Written as DNA, the CDR3 is TGTGCCAGCAGTTACCTAACAGGAGGAGAGACCCAGTACTTC. Translation: CASSYLTGGETQYF.

The genes are TRBV9 and TRBJ2-1; the D gene is possibly TRBD1 (6 bases). The CDR3 runs 14 residues. The V gene's germline CDR1 is SGDLS and CDR2 YYNGEE. V lost 0 bases and J lost 9, with 13 bases in between. For the CDR3, the DNA is TGTGCCAGCAGCGTAGAAGGGACACCTTCTGAGCAGTTCTTC. It encodes CASSVEGTPSEQFF.

The J gene is TRBJ2-1, the V gene TRBV30, with 9 positions matching TRBD2. With V trimmed by 2 bases and J by 2 bases, 4 bases remained unmatched. Germline V CDR1 and CDR2: GTSNPN, SVGIG (reference sequence). This CDR3 has 15 residues. The CDR3 DNA is TGTGCCTGGAGTTTCCTAGCGGGGCCCTACAATGAGCAGTTCTTC. Its translation is CAWSFLAGPYNEQFF.

The J gene is TRBJ2-3, the V gene TRBV7-3; D is perhaps TRBD2 (6 bases). Germline assignment: CDR1 SGHTA and CDR2 FQGTGA. V was shortened by 5 bases and J by 3 bases, with 15 bases between the two germline ends. This CDR3 comprises 15 residues. CDR3 DNA: TGTGCCAGCAGCCGCGGGATAGCGGCTACAGATACGCAGTATTTT. Translated, it gives CASSRGIAATDTQYF.

The chain joins TRBV9 to TRBJ2-7; D is ambiguous. The V gene lost 7 bases and the J gene lost 7 bases, with 15 bases spanning the gap. The germline V gene encodes CDR1 SGDLS and CDR2 YYNGEE. The CDR3 runs to 12 residues. Written as DNA, the CDR3 is TGTGCCAGCTCCAGCTCCAATTGGGAGCAGTACTTC. This sequence encodes CASSSSNWEQYF.

V is TRBV19 and J is TRBJ1-2, with unresolved D. CDR1 is LNHDA and CDR2 is SQIVND in the germline V gene (reference sequence). The CDR3 has 12 residues. V was pared by 3 bases and J by 6 bases, with 8 bases between. Written as DNA, the CDR3 is TGTGCCAGTAGTATTCCTATCGATGGCTACACCTTC. This gives the protein CASSIPIDGYTF.

This rearrangement joins TRBV25-1 to TRBJ1-2; 9 nucleotides align to TRBD1. Germline lookup yields CDR1 MGHDK and CDR2 SYGVNS. This CDR3 is 14 amino acids long. Germline trimming cut 3 bases from V and 7 bases from J; bases unmatched to any gene: 6. For the CDR3, the DNA is TGTGCCAGCAGTGATACAGGGGGCAGTGGTGGCTACACCTTC. Translation: CASSDTGGSGGYTF.

This clone is a singleton in its sample. CDR3: CASSSLPGIYEQYF. The CDR3 DNA reads TGTGCCAGCAGCTCTCTACCAGGCATCTACGAGCAGTACTTC. The V and J genes are TRBV5-6 and TRBJ2-7; no clear D gene. V was pared by 3 bases and J by 3 bases, with 13 bases between. CDR1 SGHDT and CDR2 YYEEEE come from the germline V gene. CDR3 length: 14 amino acids.

This chain joins TRBV25-1 and TRBJ2-1; weak D call: TRBD1 (6 bases). The CDR3 has 15 residues. CDR1 is MGHDK and CDR2 is SYGVNS in the germline V gene. V lost 2 bases, J lost 3 bases, and 11 bases lay in between. The CDR3 sequence is CASSERTGIYNEQFF. The CDR3 DNA is TGTGCCAGCAGTGAACGAACAGGGATCTACAATGAGCAGTTCTTC. Complete variable domain (other parts from reference TRBV25-1 and TRBJ2-1): EADIYQTPRYLVIGTGKKITLECSQTMGHDKMYWYQQDPGMELHLIHYSYGVNSTEKGDLSSESTVSRIRTEHFPLTLESARPSHTSQYLCASSERTGIYNEQFFGPGTRLTVL.

The rearrangement uses TRBV18 and TRBJ1-1; D remains ambiguous. CDR1 and CDR2 (germline): KGHSH, LQKENI. This CDR3 contains 13 residues. V shed 6 bases and J shed 1 base, with 9 bases lying between them. CDR3 DNA sequence: TGTGCCAGCTCCCACATCTGGAACACTGAAGCTTTCTTT. Its translation: CASSHIWNTEAFF.

Notes on this clone: One junction end disagrees with the germline gene, perhaps due to a read error. The chain is built from TRBV10-2 and TRBJ2-7; TRBD2 might be the D (5 bases). The CDR3 is made up of 11 amino acids. Germline values: CDR1 WSHSY, CDR2 SAAADI. In DNA, the CDR3 is TGCGTCAGCAGTGAGGGTGGGGAGCAGTACTTC. Its translation is CVSSEGGEQYF.

The gene calls are TRBV10-3 and TRBJ2-5, with D tentatively TRBD2 (5 bases). V was pared by 6 bases and J by 5 bases, with 13 bases between. This CDR3 region has 13 residues. Germline V lookup: CDR1 ENHRY, CDR2 SYGVKD. The CDR3 region is CAISAGNGETQYF. The CDR3, as DNA: TGTGCCATCAGCGCCGGGAACGGGGAGACCCAGTACTTC.

The chain has TRBV2 and TRBJ1-1, with a possible D match to TRBD1 (5 bases). There are 12 residues in the CDR3. Germline CDR1 reads SNHLY; CDR2 reads FYNNEI. CDR3 sequence (DNA): TGTGCTCGCCTGGACACCGGTTTTGAAGCTTTCTTT. Protein sequence: CARLDTGFEAFF.

The chain combines TRBV15 with TRBJ2-2, with D possibly being TRBD2 (5 bases). The V gene's germline CDR1 is LNHNV and CDR2 YYDKDF (reference sequence). The CDR3 sequence is 15 residues long. The V end was cut by 6 bases, the J end by 0 bases, with 11 bases between. The CDR3 coding sequence is TGTGCCACCAGATGGAGCGGAGCGAACACCGGGGAGCTGTTTTTT. This translates into CATRWSGANTGELFF. Supplemented by reference TRBV15 and TRBJ2-2, the full variable domain reads DAMVIQNPRYQVTQFGKPVTLSCSQTLNHNVMYWYQQKSSQAPKLLFHYYDKDFNNEADTPDNFQSRRPNTSFCFLDIRSPGLGDTAMYLCATRWSGANTGELFFGEGSRLTVL.